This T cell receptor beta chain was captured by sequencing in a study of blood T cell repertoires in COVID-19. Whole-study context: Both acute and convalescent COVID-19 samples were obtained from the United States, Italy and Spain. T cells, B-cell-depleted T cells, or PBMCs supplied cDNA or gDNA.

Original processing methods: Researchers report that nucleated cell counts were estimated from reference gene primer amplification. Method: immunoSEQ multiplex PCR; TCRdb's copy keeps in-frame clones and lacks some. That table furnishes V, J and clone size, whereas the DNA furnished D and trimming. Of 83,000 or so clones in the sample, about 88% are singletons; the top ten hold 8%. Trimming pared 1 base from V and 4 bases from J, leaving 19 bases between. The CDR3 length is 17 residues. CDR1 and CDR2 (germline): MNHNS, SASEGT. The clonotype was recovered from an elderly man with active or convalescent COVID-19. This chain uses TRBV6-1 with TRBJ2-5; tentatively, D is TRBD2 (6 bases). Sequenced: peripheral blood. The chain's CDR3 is CASSEGGRLGLRETQYF. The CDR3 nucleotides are TGTGCCAGCAGTGAAGGAGGTCGGCTCGGACTAAGAGAGACCCAGTACTTC.